Listed below are T cell receptor beta chains from one sample, sequenced in a study of OX40 agonist ivuxolimab in advanced cancers. Some clones are missing from TCRdb's copy, which holds only in-frame ones; the method was immunoSEQ multiplex PCR. The sample consists of some 65,000 clones, around 84% of them appearing once. The starting material was CD4+ or CD8+ T cells sorted from blood, obtained in a trial of the OX40 agonist ivuxolimab. Receptor source: an adult with an advanced solid tumor such as melanoma, head and neck, liver or kidney cancer. Both conserved end residues are part of each CDR3. D genes are given only for firm matches. Some rows have no size entry. The others give once, few or many, or a class for an expanded clone.

J: TRBJ1-5; size: .; V: TRBV27; D: TRBD1; CDR3: CASRTGQGRNQPQHF; DNA: TGTGCCAGCAGAACCGGACAGGGTCGTAATCAGCCCCAGCATTTT
J: TRBJ2-7; size: many; V: TRBV29-1; D: .; CDR3: CSAGLVYEQYF; DNA: TGCAGCGCGGGACTGGTCTACGAGCAGTACTTC
J: TRBJ2-3; size: .; V: TRBV25-1; D: .; CDR3: CASSDGQITDTQYF; DNA: TGTGCCAGCAGTGATGGTCAAATCACAGATACGCAGTATTTT
J: TRBJ2-1; size: once; V: TRBV19; D: TRBD2; CDR3: CASSTGLVGEQFF; DNA: TGTGCCAGTAGTACCGGACTAGTTGGTGAGCAGTTCTTC
J: TRBJ2-7; size: .; V: TRBV7-3; D: TRBD1; CDR3: CASSHGTAGGGEQYF; DNA: TGTGCCAGCAGCCACGGGACAGCCGGAGGAGGCGAGCAGTACTTC
J: TRBJ2-7; size: once; V: TRBV27; D: TRBD2; CDR3: CATRFLTSGVSYEQYF; DNA: TGTGCCACCAGATTTTTGACTAGCGGGGTATCCTACGAGCAGTACTTC
J: TRBJ1-3; size: .; V: TRBV30; D: TRBD1; CDR3: CAWSVQGGDGNTIYF; DNA: TGTGCCTGGAGTGTACAGGGGGGCGATGGAAACACCATATATTTT
J: TRBJ2-3; size: .; V: TRBV28; D: TRBD2; CDR3: CASTPGWQRGTDTQYF; DNA: TGTGCCAGCACCCCAGGTTGGCAGCGGGGAACAGATACGCAGTATTTT
J: TRBJ2-7; size: .; V: TRBV2; D: TRBD1; CDR3: CASSEFVTGGNYEQYF; DNA: TGTGCCAGCAGTGAATTCGTAACAGGGGGGAACTACGAGCAGTACTTC
J: TRBJ2-2; size: once; V: TRBV7-9; D: TRBD1; CDR3: CASSQGQGETGELFF; DNA: TGTGCCAGCAGTCAAGGACAGGGTGAGACCGGGGAGCTGTTTTTT
J: TRBJ2-3; size: .; V: TRBV4-2; D: TRBD2; CDR3: CASSQGRGLAGGTDTQYF; DNA: TGTGCCAGCAGCCAAGGGAGGGGTCTAGCGGGAGGCACAGATACGCAGTATTTT
J: TRBJ2-2; size: .; V: TRBV5-5; D: .; CDR3: CASSPDFALSGELFF; DNA: TGTGCCAGCAGCCCCGACTTTGCATTAAGCGGGGAGCTGTTTTTT
J: TRBJ2-5; size: .; V: TRBV5-1; D: .; CDR3: CASSLEPATQYF; DNA: TGCGCCAGCAGCTTGGAACCCGCAACCCAGTACTTC
J: TRBJ2-4; size: .; V: TRBV6-5; D: TRBD2; CDR3: CASSYSGGNIQYF; DNA: TGTGCCAGCAGTTACAGCGGGGGAAACATTCAGTACTTC
J: TRBJ2-7; size: .; V: TRBV7-9; D: TRBD1; CDR3: CASSLTGGDAYEQYF; DNA: TGTGCCAGCAGTTTGACAGGGGGCGACGCCTACGAGCAGTACTTC
J: TRBJ2-1; size: once; V: TRBV5-1; D: .; CDR3: CASSLVPTISYNEQFF; DNA: TGCGCCAGCAGCTTGGTTCCCACCATTTCCTACAATGAGCAGTTCTTC
J: TRBJ2-7; size: .; V: TRBV5-1; D: TRBD1; CDR3: CASSLVGQGYEQYF; DNA: TGCGCCAGCAGCTTGGTGGGACAGGGGTACGAGCAGTACTTC
J: TRBJ2-6; size: .; V: TRBV5-5; D: TRBD1; CDR3: CASSLVGQFSGANVLTF; DNA: TGTGCCAGCAGCTTGGTGGGACAGTTCTCTGGGGCCAACGTCCTGACTTTC
J: TRBJ1-2; size: .; V: TRBV19; D: .; CDR3: CASSIVITNYGYTF; DNA: TGTGCCAGTAGTATCGTCATAACTAACTATGGCTACACCTTC
J: TRBJ2-2; size: .; V: TRBV7-3; D: TRBD2; CDR3: CASSLRSLAGPTGELFF; DNA: TGTGCCAGCAGCTTAAGATCTCTAGCGGGGCCCACCGGGGAGCTGTTTTTT
J: TRBJ2-2; size: once; V: TRBV2; D: .; CDR3: CASSETSTGELFF; DNA: TGTGCCAGCAGTGAAACTAGCACCGGGGAGCTGTTTTTT
J: TRBJ1-1; size: few; V: TRBV7-6; D: TRBD1; CDR3: CASSLDIPLTGMNTEAFF; DNA: TGTGCCAGCAGCTTAGATATCCCCTTGACAGGGATGAACACTGAAGCTTTCTTT
J: TRBJ2-1; size: .; V: TRBV6-4; D: .; CDR3: CASSERGYNEQFF; DNA: TGTGCCAGCAGTGAAAGGGGGTACAATGAGCAGTTCTTC
J: TRBJ2-1; size: .; V: TRBV27; D: TRBD1; CDR3: CASNSGGGNPYNEQFF; DNA: TGTGCCAGCAATTCAGGGGGCGGGAACCCCTACAATGAGCAGTTCTTC
J: TRBJ1-5; size: once; V: TRBV7-8; D: .; CDR3: CASSKDSYSNQPQHF; DNA: TGTGCCAGCAGCAAGGACAGTTATAGCAATCAGCCCCAGCATTTT
J: TRBJ2-4; size: .; V: TRBV10-3; D: .; CDR3: CAIIATYKNIQYF; DNA: TGTGCCATCATTGCTACATACAAAAACATTCAGTACTTC
J: TRBJ1-2; size: .; V: TRBV28; D: TRBD1; CDR3: CASSLSQGDYGYTF; DNA: TGTGCCAGCAGTTTATCCCAGGGGGACTATGGCTACACCTTC
J: TRBJ2-7; size: .; V: TRBV4-2; D: .; CDR3: CASSHPTGYGEQYF; DNA: TGTGCCAGCAGCCATCCCACAGGGTACGGCGAGCAGTACTTC
J: TRBJ2-5; size: .; V: TRBV25-1; D: TRBD2; CDR3: CASSESGGHQETQYF; DNA: TGTGCCAGCAGTGAATCGGGGGGGCACCAAGAGACCCAGTACTTC
J: TRBJ2-3; size: .; V: TRBV11-3; D: .; CDR3: CASSSRPDTQYF; DNA: TGTGCCAGCAGCTCTCGACCTGATACGCAGTATTTT
J: TRBJ1-2; size: .; V: TRBV28; D: .; CDR3: CASANRVGYTF; DNA: TGTGCCAGCGCAAACAGGGTGGGCTACACCTTC
J: TRBJ1-5; size: once; V: TRBV6-1; D: .; CDR3: CAAIGDPNQPQHF; DNA: TGTGCCGCGATCGGGGACCCAAATCAGCCCCAGCATTTT
J: TRBJ1-2; size: once; V: TRBV19; D: .; CDR3: CASSKTGRDYGYTF; DNA: TGTGCCAGTAGTAAAACAGGGCGCGACTATGGCTACACCTTC
J: TRBJ1-6; size: few; V: TRBV27; D: .; CDR3: CASSFPNSPLHF; DNA: TGTGCCAGCAGCTTCCCTAATTCACCCCTCCACTTT
J: TRBJ2-5; size: .; V: TRBV6-1; D: TRBD2; CDR3: CASTLGRVWVETQYF; DNA: TGTGCCAGCACCCTAGGGAGGGTCTGGGTGGAGACCCAGTACTTC
J: TRBJ1-1; size: once; V: TRBV5-1; D: TRBD1; CDR3: CASSFRTGGPEAFF; DNA: TGCGCCAGCAGCTTTCGGACAGGGGGCCCTGAAGCTTTCTTT
J: TRBJ1-5; size: .; V: TRBV5-1; D: .; CDR3: CASSPGPPSNQPQHF; DNA: TGCGCCAGCAGCCCGGGGCCCCCTAGCAATCAGCCCCAGCATTTT
J: TRBJ1-6; size: few; V: TRBV13; D: TRBD1; CDR3: CASSLRDSGQTNSPLHF; DNA: TGTGCCAGCAGCTTAAGAGATTCGGGACAGACGAATTCACCCCTCCACTTT
J: TRBJ1-5; size: .; V: TRBV19; D: TRBD1; CDR3: CASSKPRDRVTNQPQHF; DNA: TGTGCCAGTAGTAAGCCACGGGACAGAGTAACGAATCAGCCCCAGCATTTT
J: TRBJ2-2; size: .; V: TRBV6-4; D: TRBD1; CDR3: CASKGTGNTGELFF; DNA: TGTGCCAGCAAAGGGACAGGGAACACCGGGGAGCTGTTTTTT
J: TRBJ2-7; size: .; V: TRBV14; D: .; CDR3: CASSQELGSYEQYF; DNA: TGTGCCAGCAGCCAAGAACTGGGCTCCTACGAGCAGTACTTC
J: TRBJ2-5; size: .; V: TRBV7-3; D: .; CDR3: CASSLTGGRETQYF; DNA: TGTGCCAGCAGCTTAACAGGGGGGCGGGAGACCCAGTACTTC
J: TRBJ1-2; size: .; V: TRBV2; D: .; CDR3: CASSVHIGGYTF; DNA: TGTGCCAGCAGTGTCCACATAGGTGGCTACACCTTC
J: TRBJ2-2; size: .; V: TRBV7-7; D: .; CDR3: CASSLASGTGELFF; DNA: TGTGCCAGCAGCTTAGCATCGGGGACCGGGGAGCTGTTTTTT
J: TRBJ2-7; size: .; V: TRBV27; D: .; CDR3: CASTPGSPGVWEQYF; DNA: TGTGCCAGCACCCCAGGAAGCCCGGGCGTTTGGGAGCAGTACTTC
J: TRBJ2-4; size: .; V: TRBV2; D: .; CDR3: CAGTTTGGKNIQYF; DNA: TGTGCCGGAACTACGACAGGAGGCAAAAACATTCAGTACTTC
J: TRBJ1-3; size: .; V: TRBV10-2; D: TRBD1; CDR3: CASSWTGPSGNTIYF; DNA: TGCGCCAGCAGTTGGACAGGGCCCTCTGGAAACACCATATATTTT
J: TRBJ1-6; size: .; V: TRBV29-1; D: .; CDR3: CSVGTGMGSNSPLHF; DNA: TGCAGCGTAGGGACGGGCATGGGGAGTAATTCACCCCTCCACTTT
J: TRBJ2-7; size: few; V: TRBV7-8; D: .; CDR3: CASSLAGSLSYEQYF; DNA: TGTGCCAGCAGCTTAGCGGGATCCCTCTCCTACGAGCAGTACTTC
J: TRBJ1-3; size: .; V: TRBV7-2; D: .; CDR3: CASSPRVSGNTIYF; DNA: TGTGCCAGCAGCCCACGGGTCTCTGGAAACACCATATATTTT
J: TRBJ2-7; size: .; V: TRBV15; D: .; CDR3: CATSRRRGEDEQYF; DNA: TGTGCCACCAGCAGAAGGAGGGGGGAAGACGAGCAGTACTTC
J: TRBJ2-5; size: .; V: TRBV7-7; D: .; CDR3: CASSLPEEETQYF; DNA: TGTGCCAGCAGCCTCCCGGAGGAAGAGACCCAGTACTTC
J: TRBJ1-6; size: .; V: TRBV2; D: .; CDR3: CASKAQGEYNSPLHF; DNA: TGTGCCAGCAAGGCCCAGGGAGAGTATAATTCACCCCTCCACTTT
J: TRBJ1-2; size: .; V: TRBV6-1; D: .; CDR3: CASSDTGGYTF; DNA: TGTGCCAGCAGCGACACAGGGGGCTACACCTTC
J: TRBJ1-5; size: .; V: TRBV11-2; D: .; CDR3: CASSPGTYDGQPQHF; DNA: TGTGCCAGCAGCCCCGGGACATACGATGGTCAGCCCCAGCATTTT
J: TRBJ2-7; size: .; V: TRBV27; D: .; CDR3: CASSLLGGEQYF; DNA: TGTGCCAGCAGTTTATTAGGCGGAGAGCAGTACTTC